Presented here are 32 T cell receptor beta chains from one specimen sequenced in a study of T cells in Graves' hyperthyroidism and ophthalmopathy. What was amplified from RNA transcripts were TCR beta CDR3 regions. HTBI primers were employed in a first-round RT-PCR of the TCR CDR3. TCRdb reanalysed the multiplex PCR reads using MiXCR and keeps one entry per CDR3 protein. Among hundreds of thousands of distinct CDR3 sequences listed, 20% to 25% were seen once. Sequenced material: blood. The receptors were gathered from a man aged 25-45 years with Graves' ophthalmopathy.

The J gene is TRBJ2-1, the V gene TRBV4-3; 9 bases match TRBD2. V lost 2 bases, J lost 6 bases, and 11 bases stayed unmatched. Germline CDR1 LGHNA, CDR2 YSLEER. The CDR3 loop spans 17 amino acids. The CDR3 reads CASSQRRRREGPNEQFF. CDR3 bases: TGCGCCAGCAGCCAACGTCGGCGGCGGGAGGGCCCCAATGAGCAGTTCTTC.

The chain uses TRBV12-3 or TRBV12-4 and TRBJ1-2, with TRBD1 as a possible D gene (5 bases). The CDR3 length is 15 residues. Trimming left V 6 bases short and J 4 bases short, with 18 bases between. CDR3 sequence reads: CASRPEGAGRYGYTF. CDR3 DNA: TGTGCCAGCAGACCTGAAGGGGCAGGGCGCTATGGCTACACCTTC.

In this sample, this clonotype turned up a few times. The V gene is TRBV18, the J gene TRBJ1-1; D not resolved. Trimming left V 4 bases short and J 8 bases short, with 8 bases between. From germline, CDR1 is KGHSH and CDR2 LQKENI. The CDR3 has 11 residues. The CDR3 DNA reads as TGTGCCAGCTCACAGGGATCCGAAGCTTTCTTT. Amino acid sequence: CASSQGSEAFF.

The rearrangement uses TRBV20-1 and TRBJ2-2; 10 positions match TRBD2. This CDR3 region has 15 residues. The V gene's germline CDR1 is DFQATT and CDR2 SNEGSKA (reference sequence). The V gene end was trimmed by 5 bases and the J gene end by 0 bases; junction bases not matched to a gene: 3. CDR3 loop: CSASTSGANTGELFF. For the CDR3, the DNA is TGCAGTGCTTCTACTAGCGGGGCGAACACCGGGGAGCTGTTTTTT.

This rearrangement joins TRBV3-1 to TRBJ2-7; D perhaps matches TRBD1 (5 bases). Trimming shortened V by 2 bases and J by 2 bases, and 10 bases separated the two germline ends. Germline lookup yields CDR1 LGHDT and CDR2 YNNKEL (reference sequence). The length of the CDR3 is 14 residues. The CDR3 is CASSQRQPTYEQYF. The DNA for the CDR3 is TGTGCCAGCAGCCAAAGACAGCCCACCTACGAGCAGTACTTC.

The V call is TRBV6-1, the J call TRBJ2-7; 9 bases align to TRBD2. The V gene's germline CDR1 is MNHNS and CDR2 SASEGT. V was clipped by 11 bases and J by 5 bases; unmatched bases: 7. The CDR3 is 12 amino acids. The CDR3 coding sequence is TGTGCCCCCGCGGGAGGGCCGGACGAGCAGTACTTC. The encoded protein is CAPAGGPDEQYF.

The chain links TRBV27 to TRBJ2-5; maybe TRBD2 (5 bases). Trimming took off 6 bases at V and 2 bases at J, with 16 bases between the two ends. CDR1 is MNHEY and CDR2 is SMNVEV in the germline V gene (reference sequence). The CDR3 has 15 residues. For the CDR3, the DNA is TGTGCCAGCAGACGGGCACCGGACTCTCAAGAGACCCAGTACTTC. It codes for CASRRAPDSQETQYF.

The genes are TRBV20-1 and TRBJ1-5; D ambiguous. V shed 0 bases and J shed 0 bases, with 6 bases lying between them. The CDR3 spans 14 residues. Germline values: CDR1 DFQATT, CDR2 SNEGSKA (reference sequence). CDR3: CSARDSGSNQPQHF. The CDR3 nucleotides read TGCAGTGCTAGAGATAGCGGTAGCAATCAGCCCCAGCATTTT.

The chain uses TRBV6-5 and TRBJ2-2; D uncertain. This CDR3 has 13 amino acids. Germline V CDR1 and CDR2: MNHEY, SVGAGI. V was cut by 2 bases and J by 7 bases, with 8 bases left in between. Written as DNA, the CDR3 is TGTGCCAGCAGTTACACCCGGAACGGGGAGCTGTTTTTT. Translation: CASSYTRNGELFF.

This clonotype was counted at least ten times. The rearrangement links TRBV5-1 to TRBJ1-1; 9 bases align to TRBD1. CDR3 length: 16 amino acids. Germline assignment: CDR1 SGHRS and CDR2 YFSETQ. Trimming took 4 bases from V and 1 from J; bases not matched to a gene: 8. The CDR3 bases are TGCGCCAGCAGCAAGGGGACAGGGTACGAGAACACTGAAGCTTTCTTT. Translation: CASSKGTGYENTEAFF. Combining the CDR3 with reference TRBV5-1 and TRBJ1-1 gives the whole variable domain KAGVTQTPRYLIKTRGQQVTLSCSPISGHRSVSWYQQTPGQGLQFLFEYFSETQRNKGNFPGRFSGRQFSNSRSEMNVSTLELGDSALYLCASSKGTGYENTEAFFGQGTRLTVV.

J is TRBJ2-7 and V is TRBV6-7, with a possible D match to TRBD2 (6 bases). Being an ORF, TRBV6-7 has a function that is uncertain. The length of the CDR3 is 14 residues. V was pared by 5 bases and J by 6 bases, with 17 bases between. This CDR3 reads CASSPTGVLGEQYF. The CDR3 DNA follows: TGTGCCAGCAGTCCCACGGGGGTCCTAGGCGAGCAGTACTTC.

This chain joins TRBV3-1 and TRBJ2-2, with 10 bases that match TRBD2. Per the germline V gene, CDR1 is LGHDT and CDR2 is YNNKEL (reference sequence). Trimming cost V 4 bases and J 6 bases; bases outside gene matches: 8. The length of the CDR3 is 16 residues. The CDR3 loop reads CASSPFRLAGPGELFF. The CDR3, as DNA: TGTGCCAGCAGCCCCTTCCGACTAGCGGGTCCCGGGGAGCTGTTTTTT.

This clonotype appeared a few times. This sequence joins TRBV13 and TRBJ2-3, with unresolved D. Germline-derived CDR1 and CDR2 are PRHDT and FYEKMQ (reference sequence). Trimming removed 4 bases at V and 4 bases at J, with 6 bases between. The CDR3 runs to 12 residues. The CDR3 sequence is CASSYGSDTQYF. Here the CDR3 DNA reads TGTGCCAGCAGCTACGGGTCAGATACGCAGTATTTT. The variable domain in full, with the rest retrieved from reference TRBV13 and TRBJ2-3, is AAGVIQSPRHLIKEKRETATLKCYPIPRHDTVYWYQQGPGQDPQFLISFYEKMQSDKGSIPDRFSAQQFSDYHSELNMSSLELGDSALYFCASSYGSDTQYFGPGTRLTVL.

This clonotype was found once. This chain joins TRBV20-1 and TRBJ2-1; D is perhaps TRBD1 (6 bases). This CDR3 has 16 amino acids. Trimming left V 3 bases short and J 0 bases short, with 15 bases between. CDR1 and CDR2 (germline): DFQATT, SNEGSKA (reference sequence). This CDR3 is CSARGAGDSSYNEQFF. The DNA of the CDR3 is TGCAGTGCTAGGGGGGCGGGCGATTCCTCCTACAATGAGCAGTTCTTC.

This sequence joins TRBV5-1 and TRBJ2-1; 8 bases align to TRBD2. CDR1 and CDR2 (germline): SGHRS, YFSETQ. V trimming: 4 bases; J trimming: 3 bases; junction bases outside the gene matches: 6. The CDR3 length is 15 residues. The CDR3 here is CASSKREGLYNEQFF. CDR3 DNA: TGCGCCAGCAGCAAACGGGAGGGCCTCTACAATGAGCAGTTCTTC. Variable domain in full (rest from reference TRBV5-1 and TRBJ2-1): KAGVTQTPRYLIKTRGQQVTLSCSPISGHRSVSWYQQTPGQGLQFLFEYFSETQRNKGNFPGRFSGRQFSNSRSEMNVSTLELGDSALYLCASSKREGLYNEQFFGPGTRLTVL.

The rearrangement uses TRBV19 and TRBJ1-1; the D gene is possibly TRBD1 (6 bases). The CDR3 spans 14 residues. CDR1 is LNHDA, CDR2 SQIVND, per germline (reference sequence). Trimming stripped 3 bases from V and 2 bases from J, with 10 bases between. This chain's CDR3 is CASSITGRNTEAFF. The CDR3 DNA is TGTGCCAGTAGTATCACAGGGCGCAACACTGAAGCTTTCTTT. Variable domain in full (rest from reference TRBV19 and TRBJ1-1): DGGITQSPKYLFRKEGQNVTLSCEQNLNHDAMYWYRQDPGQGLRLIYYSQIVNDFQKGDIAEGYSVSREKKESFPLTVTSAQKNPTAFYLCASSITGRNTEAFFGQGTRLTVV.

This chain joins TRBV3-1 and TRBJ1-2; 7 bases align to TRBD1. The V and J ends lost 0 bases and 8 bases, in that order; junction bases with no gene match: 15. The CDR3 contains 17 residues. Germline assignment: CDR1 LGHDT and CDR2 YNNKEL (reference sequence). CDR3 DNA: TGTGCCAGCAGCCAAGATGGGGCAGGGGGTGGATCATACGGCTACACCTTC. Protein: CASSQDGAGGGSYGYTF.

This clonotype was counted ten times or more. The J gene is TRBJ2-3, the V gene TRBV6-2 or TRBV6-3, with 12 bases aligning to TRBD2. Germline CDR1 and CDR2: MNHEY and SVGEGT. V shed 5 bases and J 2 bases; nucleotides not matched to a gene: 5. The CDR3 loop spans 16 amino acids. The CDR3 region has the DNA TGTGCCAGCAGTAGAGGACTAGCGGGAACCACAGATACGCAGTATTTT. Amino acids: CASSRGLAGTTDTQYF.

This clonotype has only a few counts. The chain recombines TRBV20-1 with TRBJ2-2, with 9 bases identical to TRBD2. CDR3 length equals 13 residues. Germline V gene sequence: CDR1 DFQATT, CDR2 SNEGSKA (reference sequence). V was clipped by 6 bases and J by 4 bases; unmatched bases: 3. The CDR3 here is CSAAGGATGELFF. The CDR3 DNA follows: TGCAGTGCAGCGGGAGGTGCCACCGGGGAGCTGTTTTTT.

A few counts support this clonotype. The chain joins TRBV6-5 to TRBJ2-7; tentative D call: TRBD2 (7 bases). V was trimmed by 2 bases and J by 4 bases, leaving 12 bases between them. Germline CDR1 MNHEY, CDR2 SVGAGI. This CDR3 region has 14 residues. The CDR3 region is CASSYKGGAYEQYF. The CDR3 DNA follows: TGTGCCAGCAGTTACAAGGGGGGGGCTTACGAGCAGTACTTC.

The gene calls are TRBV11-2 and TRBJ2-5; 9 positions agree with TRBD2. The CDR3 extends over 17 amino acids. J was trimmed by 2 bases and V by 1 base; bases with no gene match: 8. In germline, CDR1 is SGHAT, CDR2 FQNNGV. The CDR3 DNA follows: TGTGCCAGCAGCTTAGTTGGAGGGGGACTAGCTCAAGAGACCCAGTACTTC. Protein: CASSLVGGGLAQETQYF.

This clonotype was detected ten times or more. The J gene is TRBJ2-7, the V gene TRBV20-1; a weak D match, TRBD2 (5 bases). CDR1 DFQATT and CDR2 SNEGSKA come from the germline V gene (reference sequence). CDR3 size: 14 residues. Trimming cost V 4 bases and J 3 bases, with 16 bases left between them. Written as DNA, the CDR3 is TGCAGTGCTAAAAGGGCTAGCTTCTTCTACGAGCAGTACTTC. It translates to CSAKRASFFYEQYF.

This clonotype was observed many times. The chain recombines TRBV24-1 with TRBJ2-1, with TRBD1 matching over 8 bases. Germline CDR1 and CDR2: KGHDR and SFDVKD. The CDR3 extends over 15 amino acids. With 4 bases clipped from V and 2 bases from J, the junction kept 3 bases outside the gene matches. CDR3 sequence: CATSERTGPYNEQFF. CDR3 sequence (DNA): TGTGCCACCAGTGAGCGGACAGGGCCCTACAATGAGCAGTTCTTC.

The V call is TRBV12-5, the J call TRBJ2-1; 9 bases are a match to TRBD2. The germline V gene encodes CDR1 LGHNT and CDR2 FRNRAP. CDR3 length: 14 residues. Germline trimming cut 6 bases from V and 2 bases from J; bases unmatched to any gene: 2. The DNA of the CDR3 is TGTGCTAGTGGGGCGGGAGGGCCCTACAATGAGCAGTTCTTC. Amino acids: CASGAGGPYNEQFF.

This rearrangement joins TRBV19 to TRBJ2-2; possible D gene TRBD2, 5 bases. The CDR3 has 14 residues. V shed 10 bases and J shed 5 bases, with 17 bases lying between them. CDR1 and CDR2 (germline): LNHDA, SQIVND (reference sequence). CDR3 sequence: CATALAGRTGELFF. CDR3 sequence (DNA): TGTGCCACCGCCCTGGCGGGCCGAACCGGGGAGCTGTTTTTT.

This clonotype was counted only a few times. Written as DNA, the CDR3 is TGCGCCAGCAGCCCAGGGGACAGGGGGCTTTCCTACGAGCAGTACTTC. Its translation is CASSPGDRGLSYEQYF. The rearrangement joins TRBV4-1 to TRBJ2-7, with 12 nucleotides matching TRBD1. Per germline, CDR1 MGHRA and CDR2 YSYEKL. V shed 4 bases and J 1 base; nucleotides not matched to a gene: 5. The CDR3 extends over 16 amino acids.

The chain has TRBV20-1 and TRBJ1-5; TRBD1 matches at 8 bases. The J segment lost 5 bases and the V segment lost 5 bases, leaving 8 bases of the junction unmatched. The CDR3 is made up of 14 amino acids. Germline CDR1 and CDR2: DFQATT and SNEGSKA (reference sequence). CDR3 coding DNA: TGCAGTGCTCTACGACAGGGGCGAGATCAGCCCCAGCATTTT. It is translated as CSALRQGRDQPQHF.

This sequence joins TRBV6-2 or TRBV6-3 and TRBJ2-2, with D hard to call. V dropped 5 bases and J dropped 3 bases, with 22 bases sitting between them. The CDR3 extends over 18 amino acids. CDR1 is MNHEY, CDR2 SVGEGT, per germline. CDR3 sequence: CASSRARAQAGDTGELFF. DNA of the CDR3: TGTGCCAGCAGTAGGGCAAGGGCTCAAGCTGGTGACACCGGGGAGCTGTTTTTT.

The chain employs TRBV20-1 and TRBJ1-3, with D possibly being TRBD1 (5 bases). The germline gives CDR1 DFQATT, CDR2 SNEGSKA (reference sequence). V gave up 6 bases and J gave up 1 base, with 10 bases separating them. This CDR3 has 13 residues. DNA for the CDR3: TGCAGTGCGCGCAAGGGGTCTGGAAACACCATATATTTT. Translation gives CSARKGSGNTIYF.

The CDR3 sequence: CASSTDRFYEQYF. In DNA form, the CDR3 reads TGCGCCAGCAGCACGGACAGGTTCTACGAGCAGTACTTC. The gene calls are TRBV5-1 and TRBJ2-7, with 7 nucleotides matching TRBD1. In germline, CDR1 is SGHRS, CDR2 YFSETQ. The V segment lost 4 bases and the J segment 3 bases; nucleotides outside the gene matches: 4. CDR3 length: 13 residues.

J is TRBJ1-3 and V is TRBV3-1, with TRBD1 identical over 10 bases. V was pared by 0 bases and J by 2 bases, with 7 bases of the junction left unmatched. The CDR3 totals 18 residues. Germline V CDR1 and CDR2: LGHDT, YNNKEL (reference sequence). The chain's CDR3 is CASSQDRTGGLTGNTIYF. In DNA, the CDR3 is TGTGCCAGCAGCCAAGATAGGACAGGGGGGCTGACTGGAAACACCATATATTTT. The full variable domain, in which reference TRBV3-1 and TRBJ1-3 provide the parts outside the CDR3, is DTAVSQTPKYLVTQMGNDKSIKCEQNLGHDTMYWYKQDSKKFLKIMFSYNNKELIINETVPNRFSPKSPDKAHLNLHINSLELGDSAVYFCASSQDRTGGLTGNTIYFGEGSWLTVV.

In nucleotides, the CDR3 is TGCGCCAGCAGCCATATGTCCCGGGGGGGCACTGAAGCTTTCTTT. This codes for CASSHMSRGGTEAFF. The rearrangement uses TRBV4-1 and TRBJ1-1, with TRBD1 as a possible D gene (5 bases). Trimming removed 3 bases from V and 4 bases from J, with 15 bases in between. The CDR3 length is 15 residues. CDR1 and CDR2 (germline): MGHRA, YSYEKL.